This TCR beta chain was sequenced during a study of blood T cell repertoires in COVID-19 (dated by TCRdb to 2018 to 2021). Notes on the research overall: Collaborator samples came from the United States, Italy and Spain and covered acute and convalescent phases of COVID-19. The prospective study material was composed of cDNA or gDNA derived from T cells, B-cell-depleted T cells, or PBMCs. Deeply sampled blood TCRbeta repertoires from subjects exposed to, actively infected with, or recovered from COVID-19 were included in the dataset. The repertoires were released in a freely available public database meant as a resource for research on the immune response to SARS-CoV-2. The samples were drawn from two sources: the first 160 participants of the ongoing ImmuneRACE study, and approximately 1,300 subjects contributed by 6 global collaborators. Nearly every sample came with metadata listing a de-identified subject ID, COVID-19 status, age in years and sex. HLA class I and class II types, where available, came from metadata supplied by the sample provider rather than from assay-based typing.

With respect to this clone: Its target antigen remains unknown. The record has no base qualities; no much larger clone is one base away.

Points the paper makes about the study in general: The quantity of clinical and demographic metadata differed by source and by participant and was supplied without curation.

One collaborating source in Seattle enrolled patients while the patients were actively infected and followed the patients over time throughout the course of disease. Each collaborating institution followed its own protocols to collect whole blood in K2EDTA tubes. For TCRbeta analysis, collaborator samples were shipped as frozen whole blood, as isolated PBMCs, or as DNA extracted from either sample type. TCRbeta CDR3 regions were amplified from genomic DNA using the immunoSEQ Assay, a bias-controlled multiplex PCR. For the original study's pipeline: The number of nucleated cells in each sample was estimated from the amplification of reference gene primers within the assay. Sequence reads were collapsed and filtered to measure the absolute abundance of every unique TCRbeta CDR3 rearrangement. For each sample, productive Simpson clonality was calculated as the square root of Simpson's diversity index over productive rearrangements. The table comes from immuneACCESS by way of TCRdb, which keeps in-frame sequences with V and J called. Part of the clones is missing from these tables; in studies checked, under half for an unresolved V gene and the rest for unknown reasons. From that table come the V and J calls and clone size; the DNA was used to work out D and trimming. For this sample the table gives over 150,000 clones, of which just under 90% were detected only once. Approximately 12% of the sample is in the top ten clones.

The germline V gene gives CDR1 as SGDLS and CDR2 as YYNGEE. Trimming costs V 0 bases and J 1 base, and their ends lie 5 bases apart. The CDR3 covers 14 residues, taking in both the cysteine and the phenylalanine. The only DNA kept is the CDR3, 42 bases in frame from the first base. The source material was peripheral blood. The rearrangement joined TRBV9 to TRBJ1-3, with no confident D gene call. This clonotype was sampled from a woman in her 70s with COVID-19, enrolled during active disease. The bases are TGTGCCAGCAGCGTAGCCAGGTCTGGAAACACCATATATTTT. It codes for CASSVARSGNTIYF.